These 14 T cell receptor beta chains share one sample of origin, sequenced in a study of blood T cell repertoires in COVID-19. Using immunoSEQ multiplex PCR, the repertoire was profiled, and TCRdb retains in-frame clones only, with some absent. This table holds fewer than 250,000 clones, about nine tenths found once. Sequences were obtained from peripheral blood. Source of these receptors: a woman aged 40 to 55 with acute or convalescent COVID-19.

V is TRBV7-3 and J is TRBJ1-1, with a possible D match to TRBD1 (5 bases). This CDR3 is 14 amino acids long. Trimming took 2 bases from V and 4 from J, leaving 11 bases between them. CDR1 is SGHTA, CDR2 FQGTGA, per germline. CDR3 protein: CASSLGHMSTEAFF. The CDR3, as DNA: TGTGCCAGCAGCTTAGGACACATGAGCACTGAAGCTTTCTTT.

The rearrangement uses TRBV13 and TRBJ1-1; D ambiguous. The CDR3 is 13 amino acids. The V gene's germline CDR1 is PRHDT and CDR2 FYEKMQ (reference sequence). V shed 0 bases and J shed 7 bases, with 9 bases lying between them. CDR3 nucleotide sequence: TGTGCCAGCAGCTTAGGGGTTTTCGGTGAAGCTTTCTTT. This codes for CASSLGVFGEAFF. The full variable domain, its missing parts supplied by reference TRBV13 and TRBJ1-1, is AAGVIQSPRHLIKEKRETATLKCYPIPRHDTVYWYQQGPGQDPQFLISFYEKMQSDKGSIPDRFSAQQFSDYHSELNMSSLELGDSALYFCASSLGVFGEAFFGQGTRLTVV.

V usage is TRBV2 and J usage is TRBJ2-7, with TRBD2 as a possible D gene (5 bases). This CDR3 has 11 residues. The germline CDR1 and CDR2 sequences are SNHLY and FYNNEI. V lost 5 bases and J 6 bases, leaving 8 bases between the germline ends. For the CDR3, the DNA is TGTGCCAGCAGTCCGGGAACCGAGCAGTACGTC. Its protein is CASSPGTEQYV.

The chain couples TRBV9 to TRBJ1-6; D is uncertain. Trimming removed 3 bases at V and 0 bases at J, with 7 bases between. The CDR3 is 15 amino acids. Germline CDR1 SGDLS, CDR2 YYNGEE. The CDR3 coding sequence is TGTGCCAGCAGCGCCAGACACTCCTATAATTCACCCCTCCACTTT. Amino acids: CASSARHSYNSPLHF.

The rearrangement uses TRBV18 and TRBJ1-1, with D possibly matching TRBD1 (5 bases). The V end lost 2 bases, the J end lost 5 bases, and 21 bases lay between the germline ends. CDR1 and CDR2 from the germline V gene are KGHSH and LQKENI. The CDR3 spans 17 residues. The CDR3 is CASSPTVGGGKGTEAFF. Written as DNA, the CDR3 is TGTGCCAGCTCACCAACGGTGGGCGGGGGGAAGGGTACTGAAGCTTTCTTT.

The chain combines TRBV5-6 with TRBJ1-5; D is perhaps TRBD1 (6 bases). The CDR3 has 12 amino acids. Trimming removed 4 bases at V and 16 bases at J, with 18 bases between. Per the germline V gene, CDR1 is SGHDT and CDR2 is YYEEEE. For the CDR3, the DNA is TGTGCCAGCAGCGCGGTAGGACAGATTAACCATTTT. Its translation is CASSAVGQINHF.

The CDR3 is CASSLAVVWVRDSNSPLHF. CDR3 DNA sequence: TGTGCCAGCAGCTTGGCGGTTGTATGGGTTCGGGACAGTAATTCACCCCTCCACTTT. The V gene is TRBV5-5, the J gene TRBJ1-6; 7 bases map to TRBD1. The junction had 15 bases not matched to a gene; V was cut back by 0 bases and J by 6 bases. The CDR3 runs 19 residues. Germline values: CDR1 SGHKS, CDR2 YYEKEE (reference sequence).

The chain employs TRBV27 and TRBJ2-4, with D possibly being TRBD1 (6 bases). Germline CDR1 reads MNHEY; CDR2 reads SMNVEV (reference sequence). The CDR3 has 15 amino acids. Trimming stripped 5 bases from V and 1 base from J, with 12 bases between. This CDR3 reads CASSNPGAAKNIQYF. CDR3 sequence (DNA): TGTGCCAGCAGTAATCCAGGGGCGGCCAAAAACATTCAGTACTTC.

The rearrangement joins TRBV28 to TRBJ1-2; D call uncertain. Trimming pared 7 bases from V and 8 bases from J, leaving 17 bases between. CDR3 length: 13 residues. The V gene's germline CDR1 is MDHEN and CDR2 SYDVKM. The CDR3 region has the DNA TGTGCCAGCACGGGCAGGCACGGGAAGGGCTACACCTTC. This encodes CASTGRHGKGYTF.

This clone was detected only once. The CDR3 sequence is CASSLQGAGEAFF. For the CDR3, the DNA is TGTGCCAGCAGTTTGCAGGGGGCAGGTGAAGCTTTCTTT. The chain recombines TRBV12-3 or TRBV12-4 with TRBJ1-1, with 8 bases that match TRBD1. J lost 7 bases, V lost 3 bases, and 4 bases had no gene match. The CDR3 spans 13 residues.

The rearrangement joins TRBV18 to TRBJ2-1, with a possible D match to TRBD2 (7 bases). The germline gives CDR1 KGHSH, CDR2 LQKENI. V was pared by 2 bases and J by 3 bases, with 17 bases between. CDR3 length: 17 residues. The CDR3 DNA reads TGTGCCAGCTCACCATATGAGGCGGGGGCCTACTACAATGAGCAGTTCTTC. Translated, it gives CASSPYEAGAYYNEQFF.

The chain is built from TRBV5-1 and TRBJ2-1, with 7 bases matching TRBD2. J was trimmed by 0 bases and V by 3 bases; bases with no gene match: 12. CDR3 length: 18 amino acids. The germline CDR1 and CDR2 sequences are SGHRS and YFSETQ. CDR3 nucleotides: TGCGCCAGCAGCTCCATATTGGGCGGGGGAACCTCCTACAATGAGCAGTTCTTC. Translation: CASSSILGGGTSYNEQFF.

The chain links TRBV5-1 to TRBJ1-1; TRBD1 matches 7 bases. CDR3 length: 16 residues. The V segment lost 3 bases and the J segment 4 bases; nucleotides outside the gene matches: 12. CDR1 and CDR2 from the germline V gene are SGHRS and YFSETQ. The CDR3, as DNA: TGCGCCAGCAGCTCCAACCCGGGGACAGATTTCACTGAAGCTTTCTTT. It is translated as CASSSNPGTDFTEAFF.

This clone is a singleton in its sample. The chain joins TRBV5-6 to TRBJ1-1; 9 bases match TRBD1. Germline CDR1 and CDR2: SGHDT and YYEEEE. With V trimmed by 4 bases and J by 8 bases, 21 bases remained unmatched. The CDR3 is made up of 18 amino acids. The CDR3 is CASSLQTGTGTGVIEAFF. In DNA, the CDR3 is TGTGCCAGCAGCCTCCAGACCGGGACAGGGACCGGCGTTATAGAAGCTTTCTTT.